Below, 23 T cell receptor beta chains from the same sample are listed, as sequenced in a study of T cells in Graves' hyperthyroidism and ophthalmopathy (dated by TCRdb to the late 2010s). The library relied on multiplex PCR. Sequencing used an Illumina HiSeq 2000. The TCR beta CDR3 regions were amplified from the RNA transcripts. For the first round of RT-PCR on the TCR CDR3, the HTBI primer set was used together with the Qiagen OneStep RT-PCR kit. TCRdb reran the public reads through fastp at Q25 and MiXCR, keeping productive beta chains. Duplicate CDR3 protein sequences are folded into a single record with the most common DNA and genes. The sample contains under 350,000 distinct CDR3 sequences, around 20% of them found a single time. The ten largest clones represent over 40% of the sample. The source material was blood. Receptors originate from a woman between 50 and 59 years old with Graves' hyperthyroidism.

In this sample, this clonotype turned up many times. This chain connects TRBV6-1 to TRBJ1-4; perhaps TRBD1 as D (5 bases). Germline CDR1 reads MNHNS; CDR2 reads SASEGT. The length of the CDR3 is 15 residues. V dropped 5 bases and J dropped 8 bases, with 18 bases sitting between them. The CDR3 sequence: CASSFRPLGVEKLFF. CDR3 sequence (DNA): TGTGCCAGCAGTTTCCGCCCCCTGGGGGTCGAAAAACTGTTTTTT.

The rearrangement links TRBV6-4 to TRBJ2-2; D is undetermined. Germline V gene data show CDR1 as MRHNA and CDR2 as SNTAGT. The CDR3 runs to 13 residues. V lost 3 bases to trimming and J lost 6 bases, with 8 bases between them. The CDR3, as DNA: TGTGCCAGCAGTGAGGAATTTCCCGGGGAGCTGTTTTTT. Translating it yields CASSEEFPGELFF.

This clonotype was counted at least ten times. The chain has TRBV3-1 and TRBJ1-1; 10 bases align to TRBD1. V lost 4 bases, J lost 5 bases, and 7 bases stayed unmatched. The CDR3 is 15 residues long. Germline-derived CDR1 and CDR2 are LGHDT and YNNKEL (reference sequence). CDR3 nucleotides: TGTGCCAGCAGCCCCCCGACAGGGGGCATTACTGAAGCTTTCTTT. Translated, it gives CASSPPTGGITEAFF.

The chain combines TRBV28 with TRBJ2-3, with 8 positions matching TRBD2. This CDR3 region has 18 residues. The junction had 18 bases not matched to a gene; V was cut back by 6 bases and J by 4 bases. Per germline, CDR1 MDHEN and CDR2 SYDVKM. This CDR3 is CASSSAGNGRALADTQYF. The DNA for the CDR3 is TGTGCCAGCAGCTCAGCTGGGAACGGGAGGGCCCTCGCAGATACGCAGTATTTT.

The rearrangement joins TRBV15 to TRBJ2-2, with D possibly matching TRBD2 (5 bases). V was clipped by 3 bases and J by 0 bases, with 8 bases between them. Germline V gives CDR1 LNHNV, CDR2 YYDKDF (reference sequence). There are 15 residues in the CDR3. The CDR3 protein is CATSSGGANTGELFF. CDR3 DNA sequence: TGTGCCACCAGCAGCGGAGGCGCGAACACCGGGGAGCTGTTTTTT.

This chain joins TRBV3-1 and TRBJ2-3; no clear D gene. The CDR3 sequence is 13 residues long. V was pared by 2 bases and J by 6 bases, with 9 bases between. The germline gives CDR1 LGHDT, CDR2 YNNKEL (reference sequence). CDR3 bases: TGTGCCAGCAGCCAATCAGTCCACGATACGCAGTATTTT. Protein: CASSQSVHDTQYF.

V and J are TRBV29-1 and TRBJ2-1; 8 bases agree with TRBD2. Germline values: CDR1 SQVTM, CDR2 ANQGSEA. The CDR3 covers 14 residues. The V and J ends lost 6 bases and 0 bases, in that order; junction bases with no gene match: 4. CDR3 in amino acids: CSVASGSSYNEQFF. In DNA form, the CDR3 reads TGCAGCGTCGCCAGCGGGAGCTCCTACAATGAGCAGTTCTTC.

This clonotype has only a few counts. The chain couples TRBV6-1 to TRBJ1-1, with D uncertain. Trimming removed 6 bases from V and 0 bases from J, with 20 bases in between. The V gene's germline CDR1 is MNHNS and CDR2 SASEGT. The CDR3 runs to 17 residues. The CDR3 region is CASRALGRMGMNTEAFF. The DNA for the CDR3 is TGTGCCAGCAGGGCGCTTGGGCGGATGGGCATGAACACTGAAGCTTTCTTT.

This clonotype has ten or more counts. The chain carries TRBV28 and TRBJ1-1; maybe TRBD1 (5 bases). Germline CDR1 and CDR2: MDHEN and SYDVKM. V dropped 4 bases and J dropped 4 bases, with 16 bases sitting between them. The CDR3 has 15 residues. The CDR3 loop is CASSSPRGGVTEAFF. In nucleotides, the CDR3 is TGTGCCAGCAGTTCCCCCCGGGGGGGGGTCACTGAAGCTTTCTTT.

In this sample, this clonotype turned up many times. This chain joins TRBV7-9 and TRBJ2-1, with D possibly TRBD1 on 5 matching bases. CDR3 length equals 14 residues. Looked up from germline, CDR1 is SEHNR and CDR2 is FQNEAQ (reference sequence). Trimming stripped 4 bases from V and 2 bases from J, with 9 bases between. The CDR3 is CASSSRAPYNEQFF. DNA for the CDR3: TGTGCCAGCAGCTCCAGGGCTCCCTACAATGAGCAGTTCTTC.

The table lists this clonotype with a few counts. This chain links TRBV6-1 with TRBJ2-7; TRBD2 aligns across 8 bases. The CDR3 length is 15 residues. CDR1 is MNHNS and CDR2 is SASEGT in the germline V gene. Trimming took 5 bases from V and 0 from J; bases not matched to a gene: 6. The CDR3 sequence: CASSSSGGSSYEQYF. In DNA, the CDR3 is TGTGCCAGCAGTTCAAGCGGGGGAAGCTCCTACGAGCAGTACTTC.

In this sample, this clonotype turned up many times. The gene calls are TRBV2 and TRBJ2-1; D is possibly TRBD2 (6 bases). Germline assignment: CDR1 SNHLY and CDR2 FYNNEI. The V end lost 7 bases, the J end lost 11 bases, and 12 bases lay between the germline ends. The CDR3 is 11 residues long. The DNA of the CDR3 is TGTGCCAGCACGGGCCGGGGGAAGCAGTTCTTC. It encodes CASTGRGKQFF.

The genes are TRBV20-1 and TRBJ2-3; the match to TRBD2 covers 13 bases. This CDR3 spans 20 amino acids. Trimming took 1 base from V and 5 from J; bases not matched to a gene: 18. Germline CDR1 is DFQATT and CDR2 is SNEGSKA (reference sequence). The CDR3 nucleotides read TGCAGTGCTAGAGGAACTAGCGGGAGGGCCGAAGTAATTGCGATAGATACGCAGTATTTT. Translating gives CSARGTSGRAEVIAIDTQYF.

This clonotype was seen repeatedly, ten times or more. The chain employs TRBV2 and TRBJ1-5; D is unclear. Germline loops: CDR1 SNHLY, CDR2 FYNNEI. V was shortened by 7 bases and J by 5 bases, with 12 bases between the two germline ends. The CDR3 consists of 13 residues. As DNA, the CDR3 is TGTGCCAGCACGGTTGAAACCCATCAGCCCCAGCATTTT. It codes for CASTVETHQPQHF.

This clonotype was seen repeatedly, ten times or more. The rearrangement links TRBV6-1 to TRBJ1-1, with a tentative D call TRBD1 (6 bases). Germline-derived CDR1 and CDR2 are MNHNS and SASEGT. The V end was cut by 7 bases, the J end by 4 bases, with 16 bases between. The CDR3 length is 14 residues. The CDR3 DNA reads TGTGCCAGCACTACCGGACAGTCTGGCACTGAAGCTTTCTTT. It yields the protein CASTTGQSGTEAFF.

Turning to this clonotype: Sequence at one end of the junction differs from germline and may be a read error. V and J are TRBV3-1 and TRBJ1-4, with D possibly TRBD1 on 6 matching bases. This CDR3 is 15 amino acids long. Germline V gene sequence: CDR1 LGHDT, CDR2 YNNKEL (reference sequence). In nucleotides, the CDR3 is TGTGCCGGCAGCCGAGCAGGGGAGGGGACTGAAAAACTGTTTTTT. Translated: CAGSRAGEGTEKLFF.

This clonotype was detected ten times or more. The rearrangement joins TRBV28 to TRBJ1-2, with a possible D match to TRBD1 (6 bases). CDR1 is MDHEN, CDR2 SYDVKM, per germline. V was cut by 8 bases and J by 5 bases, with 15 bases left in between. The CDR3 contains 13 residues. The CDR3 spells CASGDTSVYGYTF. As DNA, the CDR3 is TGTGCCAGCGGGGACACATCGGTTTATGGCTACACCTTC.

This clonotype showed up many times. The CDR3: CASSFQRGGGETQYF. In DNA form, the CDR3 reads TGTGCCAGCAGTTTCCAGCGGGGGGGCGGGGAGACCCAGTACTTC. This chain joins TRBV27 and TRBJ2-5; 10 bases match TRBD2. CDR3 length: 15 residues. V dropped 3 bases and J dropped 5; count of bases not matched to a gene: 6. The germline gives CDR1 MNHEY, CDR2 SMNVEV (reference sequence).

This clonotype has only a few counts. The rearrangement joins TRBV3-1 to TRBJ1-6, with 9 bases matching TRBD1. Germline V gene data show CDR1 as LGHDT and CDR2 as YNNKEL (reference sequence). The CDR3 is 15 amino acids. Trimming took 3 bases from V and 9 from J; bases not matched to a gene: 6. CDR3 amino acids: CASSQPGQGSSPLHF. For the CDR3, the DNA is TGTGCCAGCAGCCAGCCGGGACAGGGAAGTTCACCCCTCCACTTT.

The chain recombines TRBV12-3 or TRBV12-4 with TRBJ2-1, with a weak D call TRBD2 (5 bases). The V gene lost 7 bases and the J gene lost 0 bases, with 13 bases spanning the gap. CDR3 length: 15 amino acids. CDR3 region: CASTPRGGSYNEQFF. The CDR3 nucleotides read TGTGCCAGCACCCCTCGGGGTGGCTCCTACAATGAGCAGTTCTTC.

CDR3 nucleotide sequence: TGTGCCAGCAGTCGGACAGGGCGGGTCACCGGGGAGCTGTTTTTT. Translation: CASSRTGRVTGELFF. The chain links TRBV2 to TRBJ2-2, with 8 bases that match TRBD1. Germline V lookup: CDR1 SNHLY, CDR2 FYNNEI. This CDR3 contains 15 residues. The J segment lost 4 bases and the V segment lost 5 bases, leaving 6 bases of the junction unmatched.

V and J are TRBV19 and TRBJ1-4; 7 bases agree with TRBD1. CDR1 is LNHDA and CDR2 is SQIVND in the germline V gene (reference sequence). The CDR3 runs 14 residues. Trimming removed 3 bases from V and 6 bases from J; junction bases left unmatched: 4. The DNA for the CDR3 is TGTGCCAGTAGTATGAAAGGGGGCTATGAAAAACTGTTTTTT. This encodes CASSMKGGYEKLFF.

This chain joins TRBV12-3 or TRBV12-4 and TRBJ2-5, with D possibly matching TRBD2 (5 bases). Trimming left V 4 bases short and J 1 base short, with 19 bases between. This CDR3 region has 17 residues. CDR3 sequence: CASSSVARADFQETQYF. In nucleotides, the CDR3 is TGTGCCAGCAGTTCCGTAGCGCGAGCCGATTTCCAAGAGACCCAGTACTTC.